These 10 T cell receptor beta chains share one sample of origin, sequenced in a study of blood T cell repertoires in COVID-19. Assay: immunoSEQ multiplex PCR; the TCRdb copy retains only in-frame clones and omits some. The sample yields some 180,000 clones, 80% seen once. Source material: PBMCs or T cells enriched from blood (not recorded which). These receptors all stem from a man aged 60 to 69 who had been exposed to COVID-19.

The chain combines TRBV4-1 with TRBJ2-4; 8 bases agree with TRBD2. The germline CDR1 and CDR2 sequences are MGHRA and YSYEKL. The J segment lost 6 bases and the V segment lost 1 base, leaving 8 bases of the junction unmatched. This CDR3 has 16 residues. This chain's CDR3 is CASSQVGGARGNIQYF. The CDR3 nucleotides read TGCGCCAGCAGCCAAGTCGGGGGGGCGCGGGGAAACATTCAGTACTTC.

Points on this clone: At one end, the junction sequence differs from germline, possibly due to a read error. The rearrangement joins TRBV5-1 to TRBJ2-7; D ambiguous. Germline V gene lookup returns CDR1 SGHRS and CDR2 YFSETQ. The CDR3 is 14 residues long. The CDR3 protein is CASSILSTLGEQYF. The CDR3 DNA is TGCGCCAGCAGCATCCTCTCCACCCTTGGAGAGCAATACTTC.

V and J are TRBV7-6 and TRBJ2-3; the D gene is possibly TRBD2 (5 bases). The CDR3 covers 16 residues. The germline gives CDR1 SGHVS, CDR2 FNYEAQ. V lost 0 bases and J 0 bases, leaving 10 bases between the germline ends. The CDR3 nucleotides read TGTGCCAGCAGCTTAGCTGGACTGTCCAGCACAGATACGCAGTATTTT. Residues: CASSLAGLSSTDTQYF.

The chain joins TRBV9 to TRBJ1-2, with no clear D. CDR3 size: 12 residues. Germline lookup yields CDR1 SGDLS and CDR2 YYNGEE. Trimming stripped 0 bases from V and 7 bases from J, with 7 bases between. The CDR3 sequence: CASSVGGGGYTF. CDR3 bases: TGTGCCAGCAGCGTAGGAGGCGGTGGCTACACCTTC. Combining the CDR3 with reference TRBV9 and TRBJ1-2 gives the whole variable domain DSGVTQTPKHLITATGQRVTLRCSPRSGDLSVYWYQQSLDQGLQFLIQYYNGEERAKGNILERFSAQQFPDLHSELNLSSLELGDSALYFCASSVGGGGYTFGSGTRLTVV.

V is TRBV7-6 and J is TRBJ2-1; 14 nucleotides agree with TRBD2. This CDR3 region has 18 residues. V was clipped by 1 base and J by 6 bases; unmatched bases: 8. Germline CDR1 is SGHVS and CDR2 is FNYEAQ. The DNA of the CDR3 is TGTGCCAGCAGCTTAGTTTCGGGGGGACTAGCGGGAGTCAATGAGCAGTTCTTC. It is translated as CASSLVSGGLAGVNEQFF.

By its share, this clone is medium-sized. The V and J genes are TRBV5-6 and TRBJ2-5; 9 positions agree with TRBD2. The CDR3 has 14 residues. Germline CDR1 and CDR2: SGHDT and YYEEEE. V gave up 4 bases and J gave up 6 bases; unmatched junction bases: 7. This CDR3 is CASSGSGRGQTQYF. CDR3 DNA: TGTGCCAGCAGCGGTAGCGGGAGAGGCCAGACCCAGTACTTC.

The genes are TRBV6-5 and TRBJ2-3; the D gene is possibly TRBD2 (7 bases). This CDR3 is built from 13 residues. Germline V gene data show CDR1 as MNHEY and CDR2 as SVGAGI. Trimming cost V 7 bases and J 5 bases, with 13 bases left between them. The CDR3 DNA reads as TGTGCCAGCACTAGAGGGGGGGAAGATACGCAGTATTTT. Its translation: CASTRGGEDTQYF.

This clone showed up just a few times. V is TRBV6-1 and J is TRBJ1-5, with D unresolved. The germline gives CDR1 MNHNS, CDR2 SASEGT. V was clipped by 3 bases and J by 2 bases, with 5 bases between them. The CDR3 extends over 13 amino acids. Here the CDR3 reads CASSDRRNQPQHF. CDR3 bases: TGTGCCAGCAGTGACAGGCGCAATCAGCCCCAGCATTTT.

The chain recombines TRBV6-2 or TRBV6-3 with TRBJ2-2; D might be TRBD1 (7 bases). This CDR3 region has 16 residues. In germline, CDR1 is MNHEY, CDR2 SVGEGT. Trimming took 2 bases from V and 7 from J, leaving 17 bases between them. CDR3 bases: TGTGCCAGCAGTTACGACGCAGGGGGACTTGACGGGGAGCTGTTTTTT. It specifies CASSYDAGGLDGELFF.

This clone appeared a few times. The DNA for the CDR3 is TGCGCCAGCAGTCAGGCTACAGGCTCTGGGGCCAACGTCCTGACTTTC. It yields the protein CASSQATGSGANVLTF. The rearrangement links TRBV5-1 to TRBJ2-6, with D maybe TRBD1 (5 bases). The CDR3 consists of 16 residues. CDR1 and CDR2 from the germline V gene are SGHRS and YFSETQ. With 5 bases removed from V and 0 bases from J, the gap between germline ends came to 12 bases.